These T cell receptor beta chains were read from a single sample in a study of blood T cell repertoires in COVID-19. Here immunoSEQ multiplex PCR was the method, and the copy in TCRdb shows in-frame clones only, minus some. The sample includes around 86,000 clones, 65% to 85% seen only once; the top ten take roughly 30%. Source material: peripheral blood. The receptors stem from a woman of 80 years or more with acute or convalescent COVID-19. The conserved cysteine and the conserved F or W are not part of the CDR3 here. The order of the fields is J gene, V gene, D gene, CDR3 protein. A D gene is named only where the DNA matches it firmly.

J: TRBJ2-7
V: TRBV29-1
D: TRBD1
CDR3: SVAGTGVAEQY

J: TRBJ2-5
V: TRBV7-2
D: TRBD1
CDR3: ASSTRTGTETQY

J: TRBJ2-3
V: TRBV9
D: TRBD2
CDR3: ASSPPGREHTDTQY

J: TRBJ1-2
V: TRBV10-3
D: TRBD1
CDR3: AILDGQGALGGYT

J: TRBJ2-5
V: TRBV5-1
D: .
CDR3: ASSLVEGGETQY

J: TRBJ1-1
V: TRBV28
D: .
CDR3: ASTLNTEAF

J: TRBJ1-6
V: TRBV15
D: .
CDR3: ATSRGGLSPLH

J: TRBJ2-1
V: TRBV20-1
D: .
CDR3: SATASKVQF

J: TRBJ2-7
V: TRBV7-8
D: .
CDR3: ASSVGLGALSYEQY

J: TRBJ1-1
V: TRBV19
D: TRBD1
CDR3: ASRTIQGASTEAF

J: TRBJ2-7
V: TRBV7-9
D: .
CDR3: ASRSGYEQY

J: TRBJ1-1
V: TRBV6-5
D: .
CDR3: ASSYSRVINTEAF

J: TRBJ2-1
V: TRBV19
D: TRBD1
CDR3: ASTRDRGYNEQF

J: TRBJ2-1
V: TRBV6-1
D: .
CDR3: ASSEMITGGGEQF

J: TRBJ2-2
V: TRBV3-1/TRBV3-2
D: TRBD1
CDR3: ASTRTGVTGELF

J: TRBJ1-1
V: TRBV10-3
D: .
CDR3: AISERVTEAF

J: TRBJ2-7
V: TRBV29-1
D: TRBD2
CDR3: SVLAGVHEQY

J: TRBJ2-1
V: TRBV19
D: TRBD2
CDR3: ASQGLAYNEQF

J: TRBJ2-7
V: TRBV7-2
D: TRBD2
CDR3: ASSWTSGPEDEQY

J: TRBJ2-1
V: TRBV6-5
D: TRBD1
CDR3: ASTNGQGPYNEQF

J: TRBJ2-3
V: TRBV7-9
D: TRBD1
CDR3: ASSTSGTGGTDTQY

J: TRBJ1-3
V: TRBV14
D: .
CDR3: ASSQEVVSGNTIY

J: TRBJ2-7
V: TRBV24-1
D: .
CDR3: ATSDNAYEQY

J: TRBJ1-6
V: TRBV4-1
D: .
CDR3: ASSQEEESSYNSPLH

J: TRBJ1-6
V: TRBV12-5
D: TRBD1
CDR3: ASGLGQGANSPLH

J: TRBJ2-1
V: TRBV27
D: TRBD2
CDR3: ASRMSTWEGEQF

J: TRBJ2-7
V: TRBV11-2
D: TRBD2
CDR3: ASSLLAGITYEQY

J: TRBJ2-2
V: TRBV7-2
D: .
CDR3: ASSGAGTDTGELF

J: TRBJ2-6
V: TRBV18
D: .
CDR3: ASSPLTDTSGANVLT

J: TRBJ1-2
V: TRBV5-4
D: TRBD1
CDR3: ASSLYAGTGNYGYT

J: TRBJ2-7
V: TRBV6-2/TRBV6-3
D: TRBD2
CDR3: ASSYSGLAGGEQY

J: TRBJ1-5
V: TRBV5-4
D: TRBD1
CDR3: ASSLGTGAFEPQH

J: TRBJ1-2
V: TRBV5-1
D: TRBD1
CDR3: ASSLDVDRANYGYT

J: TRBJ1-3
V: TRBV28
D: .
CDR3: ASSLSQMDTIY

J: TRBJ2-1
V: TRBV7-9
D: .
CDR3: ASSLAGQYNEQF

J: TRBJ2-2
V: TRBV4-3
D: .
CDR3: ASSQVREGSGELF

J: TRBJ2-5
V: TRBV6-5
D: TRBD2
CDR3: ASRAGASGGETQY